Each of the 2 T cell receptor beta chains below was sequenced from the same sample in a study of blood T cell repertoires in COVID-19. Repertoires were generated with immunoSEQ multiplex PCR, while TCRdb's copy carries only in-frame clones and drops some. This repertoire shows around 330,000 clones, over 85% found once; its top ten account for about 2.4%. The specimen sequenced was PBMCs or T cells enriched from blood (not recorded which). Source of these receptors: a man aged 60 to 69 who had recovered from COVID-19.

The genes are TRBV28 and TRBJ2-7; D is possibly TRBD1 (5 bases). Germline V gives CDR1 MDHEN, CDR2 SYDVKM. The germline V and J ends were trimmed by 1 base and 1 base, with 8 bases remaining between them. The CDR3 extends over 14 amino acids. This CDR3 is CASSLLSGSYEQYF. The CDR3, as DNA: TGTGCCAGCAGTTTATTATCAGGGTCCTACGAGCAGTACTTC.

The genes are TRBV7-2 and TRBJ1-5; maybe TRBD1 (5 bases). The CDR3 covers 14 residues. V shed 5 bases and J shed 6 bases, with 14 bases lying between them. Germline CDR1 SGHTA, CDR2 FQGNSA. Written as DNA, the CDR3 is TGTGCCAGCAGCGATCGGGGGGGGTTTCAGCCCCAGCATTTT. It encodes CASSDRGGFQPQHF.